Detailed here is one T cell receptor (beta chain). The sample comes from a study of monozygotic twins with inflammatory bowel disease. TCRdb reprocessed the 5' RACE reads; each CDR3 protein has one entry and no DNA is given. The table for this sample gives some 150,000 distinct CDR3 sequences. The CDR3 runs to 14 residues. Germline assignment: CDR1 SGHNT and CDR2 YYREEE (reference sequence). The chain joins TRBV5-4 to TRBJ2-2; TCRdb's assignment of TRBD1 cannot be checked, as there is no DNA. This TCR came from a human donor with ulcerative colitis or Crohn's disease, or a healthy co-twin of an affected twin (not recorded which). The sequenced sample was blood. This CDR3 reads CASSWDRGSGELFF.